The 22 T cell receptor beta chains listed next were all sequenced from one sample in a study of metastatic and nonmetastatic thyroid tumors. The entire patient cohort was treatment-naive prior to thyroid surgery. TCRdb called clones again from the PCR reads with MiXCR. The sample holds 15,000 to 20,000 clones, about 31% seen once. The specimen was tumor tissue. These receptors all come from a male donor with papillary thyroid cancer or a benign thyroid nodule (not recorded which). Some clones in this sample may be carry-over from other donors' samples.

This sequence joins TRBV20-1 and TRBJ2-1, with 10 bases matching TRBD2. The CDR3 runs 16 residues. The germline gives CDR1 DFQATT, CDR2 SNEGSKA (reference sequence). Trimming at V came to 5 bases and at J to 9 bases, leaving 16 bases not matched to a gene. CDR3 residues: CSAQKWSSGRMSEQFF. The CDR3 region has the DNA TGCAGTGCTCAAAAGTGGTCTAGCGGGAGAATGAGTGAGCAGTTCTTC.

The chain recombines TRBV27 with TRBJ1-3; the D is unclear. Per germline, CDR1 MNHEY and CDR2 SMNVEV (reference sequence). CDR3 length: 13 residues. V gave up 3 bases and J gave up 4 bases, with 7 bases separating them. The CDR3 loop is CASSFSGGNTIYF. As DNA, the CDR3 is TGTGCCAGCAGTTTCTCCGGCGGAAACACCATATATTTT.

This clone is medium-sized (0.01 to 0.1%) by share. V is TRBV20-1 and J is TRBJ2-1; 14 nucleotides agree with TRBD2. CDR1 and CDR2 (germline): DFQATT, SNEGSKA (reference sequence). The V segment lost 5 bases and the J segment 9 bases; nucleotides outside the gene matches: 9. The CDR3 is 15 residues long. The chain's CDR3 is CSAPKGLAGVGEQFF. CDR3 nucleotides: TGCAGTGCTCCCAAGGGACTAGCGGGAGTCGGTGAGCAGTTCTTC.

The chain carries TRBV20-1 and TRBJ2-7; D may be TRBD2 (7 bases). The germline CDR1 and CDR2 sequences are DFQATT and SNEGSKA (reference sequence). The CDR3 runs 14 residues. Trimming took off 6 bases at V and 1 base at J, with 16 bases between the two ends. For the CDR3, the DNA is TGCAGTGCCCAAGGGGGGGCAGAGTCCTACGAGCAGTACTTC. Translated, it gives CSAQGGAESYEQYF.

The gene calls are TRBV4-1 and TRBJ2-7, with 11 bases lining up with TRBD1. The length of the CDR3 is 17 residues. The V gene's germline CDR1 is MGHRA and CDR2 YSYEKL. V dropped 4 bases and J dropped 2; count of bases not matched to a gene: 10. CDR3 region: CASSRGMGQGETYEQYF. The CDR3 DNA is TGCGCCAGCAGCCGAGGCATGGGACAGGGGGAGACCTACGAGCAGTACTTC.

This clone was seen at least ten times. The V call is TRBV7-3, the J call TRBJ2-1; TRBD2 aligns across 7 bases. The length of the CDR3 is 16 residues. V gave up 5 bases and J gave up 0 bases; unmatched junction bases: 7. Germline values: CDR1 SGHTA, CDR2 FQGTGA. CDR3 sequence reads: CASSIFSGYSYNEQFF. DNA of the CDR3: TGTGCCAGCAGCATTTTTAGCGGGTACTCCTACAATGAGCAGTTCTTC.

This clone has at least ten counts. This rearrangement joins TRBV2 to TRBJ1-2, with no clear D. This CDR3 spans 10 amino acids. The germline gives CDR1 SNHLY, CDR2 FYNNEI. V shed 6 bases and J shed 13 bases, with 12 bases lying between them. The CDR3 region has the DNA TGTGCCAGCAGAAGGATCAGTTGCACCTTC. Its protein is CASRRISCTF.

This clone showed up many times. V gene TRBV19 combines with J gene TRBJ2-4; 8 bases line up with TRBD1. With 5 bases clipped from V and 8 bases from J, the junction kept 8 bases outside the gene matches. The CDR3 contains 14 residues. Germline assignment: CDR1 LNHDA and CDR2 SQIVND (reference sequence). The CDR3 here is CASSRTGPRHIQYF. The DNA for the CDR3 is TGTGCCAGTAGTCGGACAGGGCCGAGACACATTCAGTACTTC. Full variable domain (remainder filled in from reference TRBV19 and TRBJ2-4): DGGITQSPKYLFRKEGQNVTLSCEQNLNHDAMYWYRQDPGQGLRLIYYSQIVNDFQKGDIAEGYSVSREKKESFPLTVTSAQKNPTAFYLCASSRTGPRHIQYFGAGTRLSVL.

This sequence joins TRBV6-5 and TRBJ2-7, with D possibly matching TRBD2 (6 bases). CDR3 size: 17 residues. CDR1 and CDR2 from the germline V gene are MNHEY and SVGAGI. Between the trimmed V and J ends, which lost 2 bases and 1 base, there was a span of 18 bases. The CDR3 here is CASSYRRASAQSYEQYF. The DNA for the CDR3 is TGTGCCAGCAGTTACCGACGGGCTAGCGCACAGTCCTACGAGCAGTACTTC.

This sequence joins TRBV3-1 and TRBJ2-5; 11 bases agree with TRBD2. V trimming: 0 bases; J trimming: 5 bases; junction bases outside the gene matches: 5. The CDR3 spans 16 residues. In germline, CDR1 is LGHDT, CDR2 YNNKEL (reference sequence). This chain's CDR3 is CASSQEETSGVETQYF. In nucleotides, the CDR3 is TGTGCCAGCAGCCAAGAGGAGACTAGCGGGGTGGAGACCCAGTACTTC.

This clone is classed as medium-sized. This chain uses TRBV11-1 with TRBJ2-1, with 16 nucleotides matching TRBD2. The V and J ends lost 5 bases and 9 bases, in that order; junction bases with no gene match: 13. The CDR3 runs to 18 residues. Looked up from germline, CDR1 is SGHAT and CDR2 is FQDESV (reference sequence). This CDR3 is CASSAIGTSGRAGSEQFF. The DNA of the CDR3 is TGTGCCAGCAGCGCGATAGGGACTAGCGGGAGGGCTGGAAGTGAGCAGTTCTTC.

This clone was found many times. The rearrangement links TRBV6-1 to TRBJ2-2, with 9 bases lining up with TRBD1. This CDR3 contains 15 residues. Trimming took 6 bases from V and 0 from J; bases not matched to a gene: 2. Germline lookup yields CDR1 MNHNS and CDR2 SASEGT. The CDR3 protein is CASRRTGANTGELFF. DNA for the CDR3: TGTGCCAGCAGAAGGACAGGGGCGAACACCGGGGAGCTGTTTTTT.

For this clone: Relative to the germline gene, one junction end is altered; a read error may explain this. The rearrangement links TRBV6-2 or TRBV6-3 to TRBJ2-2; D may correspond to TRBD1 or TRBD2 (5 bases each). This CDR3 has 15 residues. The germline gives CDR1 MNHEY, CDR2 SVGEGT. The CDR3 DNA reads as TGTGCCAGCAGCTACGGGACGGCTAACACCGGGGAGCTTTTTTTT. Its protein is CASSYGTANTGELFF.

The gene calls are TRBV9 and TRBJ1-5, with D possibly matching TRBD1 (5 bases). Germline V gives CDR1 SGDLS, CDR2 YYNGEE. The CDR3 contains 16 residues. Trimming took 3 bases from V and 0 from J, leaving 13 bases between them. Here the CDR3 reads CASSAGTEYSNQPQHF. For the CDR3, the DNA is TGTGCCAGCAGCGCCGGGACGGAATATAGCAATCAGCCCCAGCATTTT.

This clone was seen a handful of times. V is TRBV6-1 and J is TRBJ1-2; D gene uncertain. V was shortened by 3 bases and J by 5 bases, with 7 bases between the two germline ends. This CDR3 contains 12 residues. The germline V gene has CDR1 MNHNS and CDR2 SASEGT. CDR3 bases: TGTGCCAGCAGTGATGGTCATTATGGCTACACCTTC. Protein sequence: CASSDGHYGYTF.

This clone came up many times. V and J are TRBV28 and TRBJ2-1, with TRBD1 identical over 8 bases. CDR1 and CDR2 (germline): MDHEN, SYDVKM. The V gene end was trimmed by 2 bases and the J gene end by 13 bases; junction bases not matched to a gene: 4. There are 12 residues in the CDR3. CDR3 sequence reads: CASSLPTGGQFF. In DNA form, the CDR3 reads TGTGCCAGCAGTTTACCTACAGGGGGTCAGTTCTTC.

This clone showed up many times. The V and J genes are TRBV30 and TRBJ2-2; D possibly uses TRBD1 or TRBD2 (5 bases each). The V end was cut by 4 bases, the J end by 7 bases, with 16 bases between. The CDR3 contains 14 residues. CDR1 GTSNPN and CDR2 SVGIG come from the germline V gene (reference sequence). The CDR3 region is CAWTGTLKHGELFF. CDR3 in DNA: TGTGCCTGGACCGGGACCCTCAAGCACGGGGAGCTGTTTTTT.

The chain recombines TRBV11-2 with TRBJ2-7, with 9 bases fitting TRBD2. Germline trimming cut 5 bases from V and 5 bases from J; bases unmatched to any gene: 7. Per germline, CDR1 SGHAT and CDR2 FQNNGV. The CDR3 extends over 14 amino acids. The CDR3 protein is CASSPPLAGHEQYV. The CDR3 nucleotides are TGTGCCAGCAGCCCCCCGCTAGCGGGACACGAGCAGTACGTC.

In its sample, this clone was seen many times. V and J are TRBV7-8 and TRBJ1-2; 9 positions match TRBD1. The germline gives CDR1 SGHVS, CDR2 FQNEAQ. The CDR3 has 13 residues. J lost 7 bases, V lost 5 bases, and 5 bases had no gene match. CDR3 in DNA: TGTGCCAGCAGCATGGACAGGGGAACTGGCTACACCTTC. This encodes CASSMDRGTGYTF.

The rearrangement uses TRBV20-1 and TRBJ2-1; D perhaps matches TRBD2 (5 bases). This CDR3 spans 14 amino acids. Germline CDR1 is DFQATT and CDR2 is SNEGSKA (reference sequence). V gave up 6 bases and J gave up 8 bases, with 20 bases separating them. CDR3 bases: TGCAGTGCCCTCAATCCGGGATCTTTCGATGAGCAGTTCTTC. As protein: CSALNPGSFDEQFF.

The genes are TRBV6-1 and TRBJ2-2; D is undetermined. The CDR3 runs to 14 residues. The V end lost 6 bases, the J end lost 4 bases, and 12 bases lay between the germline ends. CDR1 and CDR2 (germline): MNHNS, SASEGT. This chain's CDR3 is CASRGTTGTGELFF. CDR3 DNA: TGTGCCAGCAGAGGCACCACGGGCACCGGGGAGCTGTTTTTT.

In this sample, this clone turned up many times. The chain combines TRBV5-1 with TRBJ1-2; D ambiguous. V lost 2 bases and J lost 4, with 12 bases in between. The CDR3 runs 14 residues. CDR1 and CDR2 from the germline V gene are SGHRS and YFSETQ. CDR3 nucleotides: TGCGCCAGCAGCTTCGATAAGCCGAGCTATGGCTACACCTTC. Translated: CASSFDKPSYGYTF. Drawing the rest from reference TRBV5-1 and TRBJ1-2, the complete variable domain is KAGVTQTPRYLIKTRGQQVTLSCSPISGHRSVSWYQQTPGQGLQFLFEYFSETQRNKGNFPGRFSGRQFSNSRSEMNVSTLELGDSALYLCASSFDKPSYGYTFGSGTRLTVV.